This is a list of T cell receptor beta chains from one sample in a study of blood T cell repertoires in COVID-19. The data were produced by immunoSEQ multiplex PCR, yet TCRdb's version contains in-frame clones alone and is incomplete. The data contain around 140,000 clones, roughly 88% of them singletons. Sequencing input: peripheral blood. The source is a man aged 60-69 years with active or convalescent COVID-19. The CDR3 runs from the conserved cysteine through the conserved F or W. Each record gives: D gene, V gene, clone size, J gene, CDR3 DNA, CDR3 protein. A D gene is named only where the DNA matches it firmly. A clone size is listed for some rows: how often the clone was seen (once, few, many), or a class if it is expanded.

TRBD1,TRBV29-1,.,TRBJ1-5,TGCAGCGTTGGGGACAGGGCTGGGCAGCCCCAGCATTTT,CSVGDRAGQPQHF
TRBD1,TRBV6-5,once,TRBJ1-2,TGTGCCAGCAGCCCCAGGACAGGGGGCTTTGGCTACACCTTC,CASSPRTGGFGYTF
TRBD1,TRBV2,.,TRBJ1-1,TGTGCCAGCAGTGAAGCGCTCAGCACCCACAGGGGAAACTTT,CASSEALSTHRGNF
TRBD1,TRBV20-1,.,TRBJ1-2,TGCAGTGCTAGTAAGGACAGGGGGCTCGATGGCTACACCTTC,CSASKDRGLDGYTF
TRBD1,TRBV14,few,TRBJ1-2,TGTGCCAGCAGCCTACCCGGGACAGGGTTAAATGGCTACACCTTC,CASSLPGTGLNGYTF
.,TRBV27,.,TRBJ2-3,TGTGCCAGCAGTTTATCGACGGGGTCGCGGCCTGGGTCGACAGATACGCAGTATTTT,CASSLSTGSRPGSTDTQYF
TRBD2,TRBV5-6,once,TRBJ2-5,TGTGCCAGCAGCGGCACCGGGACTAGTAAGACCCAGTACTTC,CASSGTGTSKTQYF
TRBD1,TRBV29-1,few,TRBJ1-6,TGCAGCATCTCGACAGGGCTTTATTCACCCCTCCACTTT,CSISTGLYSPLHF
TRBD1,TRBV19,.,TRBJ1-1,TGTGCCAGTAGTCCACGATCAGGGGGCGAGGAAGCTTTCTTT,CASSPRSGGEEAFF
.,TRBV30,few,TRBJ1-3,TGTGCCTGGAGGAACAGGGCCCTCTCTGGAAACACCATATATTTT,CAWRNRALSGNTIYF
TRBD1,TRBV5-1,.,TRBJ1-2,TGCGCCAGCAGCGCAAACCAGGGGGGTGGCTACACCTTC,CASSANQGGGYTF
TRBD2,TRBV18,.,TRBJ2-5,TGTGCCAGCTCACCGCTAGCGGGGGTCCAAGAGACCCAGTACTTC,CASSPLAGVQETQYF
.,TRBV6-2/TRBV6-3,.,TRBJ2-3,TGTGCCAGCAGTTACGGATGGGGGCCCGAAGATACGCAGTATTTT,CASSYGWGPEDTQYF
TRBD1,TRBV7-2,once,TRBJ1-6,TGTGCCAGCAGCTTACGGGACAGAAGTCTTAATTCACCCCTCCACTTT,CASSLRDRSLNSPLHF
.,TRBV5-1,.,TRBJ1-1,TGCGCCAGCAGCCCAAATACGGGGGACACTGAAGCTTTCTTT,CASSPNTGDTEAFF
.,TRBV2,.,TRBJ2-6,TGTGCCAGCCAATCTGGGGCCAACGTCCTGACTTTC,CASQSGANVLTF
TRBD1,TRBV4-3,.,TRBJ1-5,TGCGCCAGCAGCAAAGAGACAGGGGGCAATCAGCCCCAGCATTTT,CASSKETGGNQPQHF
.,TRBV19,.,TRBJ1-5,TGTGCCAGTAGTTCTCAGACAGGCGGCAATCAGCCCCAGCATTTT,CASSSQTGGNQPQHF
TRBD2,TRBV7-2,.,TRBJ2-3,TGTGCCAGCAGCTTAAGGGGGACTAGCCCTAATACGCAGTATTTT,CASSLRGTSPNTQYF
TRBD1,TRBV6-5,.,TRBJ1-1,TGTGCCAGCAGTTACGGGACAGGGGGGGACACTGAAGCTTTCTTT,CASSYGTGGDTEAFF
TRBD1,TRBV4-3,.,TRBJ1-1,TGCGCCAGCAGCCAGGCATTACAGGGGGCCCAGAGAGCTTTCTTT,CASSQALQGAQRAFF
TRBD2,TRBV27,.,TRBJ2-1,TGTGCCAGCAGTTTTATTACGGGAGGGATGTACAATGAGCAGTTCTTC,CASSFITGGMYNEQFF
TRBD1,TRBV4-1,.,TRBJ1-1,TGCGCCAGCAGCCAAGACTATCCTTACAGGGGGGCTGAAGCTTTCTTT,CASSQDYPYRGAEAFF
.,TRBV2,.,TRBJ1-2,TGTGCCAGCAGGGGTACGGGGTTCGACGGCTACACCTTC,CASRGTGFDGYTF
.,TRBV19,.,TRBJ2-7,TGTGCCAGTAGTATCCGGGTCAACACCTACGAGCAGTACTTC,CASSIRVNTYEQYF
.,TRBV6-5,few,TRBJ2-3,TGTGCCAGCATGAGGGCCGATACAGATACGCAGTATTTT,CASMRADTDTQYF
.,TRBV6-5,.,TRBJ2-7,TGTGCCAGCAGTTACAATTCGGCGGGGCCCTACGAGCAGTACTTC,CASSYNSAGPYEQYF
.,TRBV2,.,TRBJ1-5,TGTGCCAGCAGTGATGGGGGGTATTTTCAGCCCCAGCATTTT,CASSDGGYFQPQHF
TRBD2,TRBV6-5,.,TRBJ2-5,TGTGCCAGCAAGACTAGCGGGACCCAAGAGACCCAGTACTTC,CASKTSGTQETQYF
.,TRBV6-5,.,TRBJ1-2,TGTGCCAGCAGCCACTCCCAGACAGCCTACTATGGCTACACCTTC,CASSHSQTAYYGYTF
.,TRBV30,once,TRBJ2-3,TGTGCCTGGAGTGGGGGTCTCCTCCGGACTCCGAGCACAGATACGCAGTATTTT,CAWSGGLLRTPSTDTQYF
.,TRBV25-1,.,TRBJ1-2,TGTGCCAGCAGTGACTCAGTAGGCTACACCTTC,CASSDSVGYTF
TRBD1,TRBV5-1,.,TRBJ2-5,TGCGCCAGCAGCTCTGGGACAGGCCAAGAGACCCAGTACTTC,CASSSGTGQETQYF
TRBD1,TRBV15,.,TRBJ2-3,TGTGCCACCAGGGACAGGGGAAGGTCAGATACGCAGTATTTT,CATRDRGRSDTQYF
.,TRBV30,.,TRBJ1-1,TGTGCCTGGAGTCTCAACAGGAACACTGAAGCTTTCTTT,CAWSLNRNTEAFF
.,TRBV28,.,TRBJ2-3,TGTGCCAGCAGACCCAGGACAGCCGACCCCACAGATACGCAGTATTTT,CASRPRTADPTDTQYF
TRBD1,TRBV11-2,.,TRBJ2-1,TGTGCCAGCAGCTTAGACAGGGGGCGCCTTTACAATGAGCAGTTCTTC,CASSLDRGRLYNEQFF
TRBD2,TRBV10-1,.,TRBJ2-1,TGCGCCAGCAGTGAGTCGACGACTAGCGTCAACAATGAGCAGTTCTTC,CASSESTTSVNNEQFF
TRBD1,TRBV6-6,.,TRBJ1-1,TGTGCCAGCACCAAGGGGGACAGGAACACTGAAGCTTTCTTT,CASTKGDRNTEAFF
.,TRBV28,.,TRBJ1-2,TGTGCCAGCAGTTTTCTACGGGATTATGGCTACACCTTC,CASSFLRDYGYTF
.,TRBV11-2,.,TRBJ1-5,TGTGCCAGCAGCCTTGGGACGGCGGGGCCAAGGCCCCAGCATTTT,CASSLGTAGPRPQHF
.,TRBV5-6,.,TRBJ2-3,TGTGCCAGCAGCTTGGTAGCATATACGCAGTATTTT,CASSLVAYTQYF
.,TRBV5-1,.,TRBJ1-4,TGCGCCAGCAGCCGACAGTCCGATAATGAAAAACTGTTTTTT,CASSRQSDNEKLFF
TRBD2,TRBV28,few,TRBJ2-4,TGTGCCAGCAGTCTAACCTCTAGCGGGAGGACCAAAAACATTCAGTACTTC,CASSLTSSGRTKNIQYF
TRBD2,TRBV19,few,TRBJ2-3,TGTGCCAGTAGCCCCACTAGCGGGAGGAAGGACGCTGAGCAGTATTTT,CASSPTSGRKDAEQYF
.,TRBV29-1,.,TRBJ1-1,TGCAGCGTTGGGACACTGAACACTGAAGCTTTCTTT,CSVGTLNTEAFF